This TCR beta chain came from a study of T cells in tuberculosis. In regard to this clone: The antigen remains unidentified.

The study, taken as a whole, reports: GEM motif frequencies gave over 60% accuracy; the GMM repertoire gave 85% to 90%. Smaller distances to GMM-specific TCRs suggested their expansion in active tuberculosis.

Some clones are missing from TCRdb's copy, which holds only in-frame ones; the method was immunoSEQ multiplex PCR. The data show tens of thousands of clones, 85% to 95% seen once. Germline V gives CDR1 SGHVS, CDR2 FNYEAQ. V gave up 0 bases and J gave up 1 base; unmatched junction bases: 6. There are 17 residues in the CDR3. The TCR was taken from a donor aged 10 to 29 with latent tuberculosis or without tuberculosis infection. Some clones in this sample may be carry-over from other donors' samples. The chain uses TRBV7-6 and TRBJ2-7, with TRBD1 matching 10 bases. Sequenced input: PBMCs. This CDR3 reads CASSLATGGQLSYEQYF. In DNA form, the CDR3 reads TGTGCCAGCAGCTTAGCGACAGGGGGCCAGTTATCCTACGAGCAGTACTTC.